The source of this T cell receptor beta chain is a study of blood T cell repertoires in COVID-19. Study at large: COVID-19 samples from acute and convalescent phases originated in the United States, Italy and Spain. T cells, B-cell-depleted T cells, or PBMCs provided the cDNA or gDNA that served as material.

The V and J ends lost 2 bases and 8 bases respectively, with 13 bases between them. The CDR3 is made up of 14 amino acids. Germline loops: CDR1 MNHEY, CDR2 SMNVEV (reference sequence). Per the study methods: Estimates of nucleated cell counts were drawn from the amplification of reference gene primers. This table comes from immunoSEQ multiplex PCR, and its TCRdb copy is limited to in-frame clones, with some not included. For V, J and clone size, that table is used; D and trimming come from the DNA. This repertoire shows some 78,000 clones, 85% to 90% found once; its top ten account for more than 3.5%.

The sequencing input was peripheral blood. The sequence was collected from a woman aged 80 or over with active or convalescent COVID-19. This rearrangement joins TRBV27 to TRBJ2-1; the D gene is possibly TRBD2 (6 bases). CDR3 sequence: CASSLASGLDEQFF. As DNA, the CDR3 is TGTGCCAGCAGTTTAGCCAGCGGGCTCGATGAGCAGTTCTTC.